The 26 T cell receptor beta chains below all came from one sample that was sequenced in a study of early T cells in non-severe SARS-CoV-2 infection (dated by TCRdb to the early 2020s). Library creation used 5' RACE. The instrument was a NextSeq 500. The public reads were run again by TCRdb, first through fastp at Q25 and then through MiXCR, and only productive beta chains were kept. Under each unique CDR3 protein, matching rows form one entry showing the most common genes and DNA. Counted in this sample were some 57,000 distinct CDR3 sequences; approximately 11% of them appeared once. Around 1.6% of the sample is in the top ten clones. The specimen sequenced was whole blood. All receptors derive from an adult who was a healthcare worker with PCR-confirmed SARS-CoV-2 infection or an uninfected control (not recorded which).

A few counts support this clonotype. This chain links TRBV18 with TRBJ2-3; 10 bases map to TRBD2. The CDR3 loop spans 17 amino acids. J gave up 10 bases and V 6 bases, and 19 bases lay outside the gene matches. Germline CDR1 KGHSH, CDR2 LQKENI. The CDR3 loop reads CASSRRRLSGGDDPQYF. The CDR3 bases are TGTGCCAGCTCGCGCCGACGGCTCAGCGGGGGGGATGATCCGCAGTATTTT.

A few counts support this clonotype. V usage is TRBV7-2 and J usage is TRBJ2-3, with 12 bases lining up with TRBD2. This CDR3 spans 15 amino acids. CDR1 and CDR2 (germline): SGHTA, FQGNSA. J was trimmed by 6 bases and V by 6 bases; bases with no gene match: 7. CDR3 residues: CASSELAGGADTQYF. CDR3 nucleotides: TGTGCCAGCAGTGAACTAGCGGGGGGAGCGGATACGCAGTATTTT.

Many counts were recorded for this clonotype. V usage is TRBV6-1 and J usage is TRBJ2-2, with a weak D call TRBD1 (5 bases). This CDR3 spans 13 amino acids. V lost 8 bases, J lost 7 bases, and 14 bases lay in between. CDR1 MNHNS and CDR2 SASEGT come from the germline V gene. CDR3 nucleotide sequence: TGTGCCAGCGTGGGGCAGGGAAACGGGGAGCTGTTTTTT. Its translation: CASVGQGNGELFF.

The gene calls are TRBV6-6 and TRBJ1-2, with 9 positions matching TRBD1. Trimming cost V 2 bases and J 8 bases; bases outside gene matches: 9. Germline V gene sequence: CDR1 MNHNY, CDR2 SVGAGI (reference sequence). The CDR3 consists of 15 residues. The CDR3 DNA reads as TGTGCCAGCAGTTACCTAACAGGGGGCCAGTCGGGCTACACCTTC. Translating gives CASSYLTGGQSGYTF.

This clonotype appeared many times. This sequence joins TRBV6-5 and TRBJ2-1, with D perhaps TRBD2 (5 bases). Trimming removed 0 bases from V and 0 bases from J, with 12 bases in between. Germline lookup yields CDR1 MNHEY and CDR2 SVGAGI. The CDR3 has 17 residues. CDR3 in DNA: TGTGCCAGCAGTTACTCGAGCCCCGGGATCTCCTACAATGAGCAGTTCTTC. It encodes CASSYSSPGISYNEQFF.

In this sample, this clonotype turned up many times. This chain links TRBV29-1 with TRBJ2-7, with TRBD2 matching over 14 bases. The CDR3 is 14 amino acids. V shed 7 bases and J 5 bases; nucleotides not matched to a gene: 7. The germline CDR1 and CDR2 sequences are SQVTM and ANQGSEA. The CDR3 is CSAPGTSGGDEQYF. The CDR3 DNA reads TGCAGCGCTCCTGGGACTAGCGGGGGCGACGAGCAGTACTTC.

This clonotype was found many times. The chain is built from TRBV2 and TRBJ1-1; D is ambiguous. V lost 7 bases to trimming and J lost 2 bases, with 14 bases between them. The CDR3 length is 14 residues. Germline V gene data show CDR1 as SNHLY and CDR2 as FYNNEI. The CDR3 loop is CASTVFTANTEAFF. The CDR3 bases are TGTGCCAGCACCGTGTTCACAGCAAACACTGAAGCTTTCTTT. The full variable domain, its missing parts supplied by reference TRBV2 and TRBJ1-1, is EPEVTQTPSHQVTQMGQEVILRCVPISNHLYFYWYRQILGQKVEFLVSFYNNEISEKSEIFDDQFSVERPDGSNFTLKIRSTKLEDSAMYFCASTVFTANTEAFFGQGTRLTVV.

This clonotype has at least ten counts. The genes are TRBV28 and TRBJ2-3; no clear D gene. This CDR3 has 12 amino acids. CDR1 MDHEN and CDR2 SYDVKM come from the germline V gene. V was trimmed by 7 bases and J by 1 base, leaving 6 bases between them. The CDR3 loop is CASTEGTDTQYF. In nucleotides, the CDR3 is TGTGCCAGCACCGAGGGCACAGATACGCAGTATTTT.

This clonotype was detected many times. V and J are TRBV10-1 and TRBJ1-3; weak D call: TRBD1 (6 bases). This CDR3 has 15 amino acids. Germline-derived CDR1 and CDR2 are WNHNN and SYGVQD (reference sequence). Trimming took 5 bases from V and 1 from J, leaving 12 bases between them. The CDR3 spells CASSTSRGSGNTIYF. The CDR3 DNA follows: TGCGCCAGCAGTACATCCAGGGGATCTGGAAACACCATATATTTT.

The CDR3 DNA sequence: TGCAGTGCAACGCTCGAGGGGGTCCCCAACACTGAAGCTTTCTTT. It encodes CSATLEGVPNTEAFF. The V call is TRBV20-1, the J call TRBJ1-1; TRBD1 is a possible D gene (6 bases). The germline V and J ends were trimmed by 6 bases and 2 bases, with 19 bases remaining between them. Germline loops: CDR1 DFQATT, CDR2 SNEGSKA (reference sequence). The length of the CDR3 is 15 residues.

This clonotype was observed at least ten times. The chain is built from TRBV5-4 and TRBJ2-3; no definite D call. The length of the CDR3 is 15 residues. Trimming cost V 0 bases and J 2 bases, with 10 bases left between them. Germline loops: CDR1 SGHNT, CDR2 YYREEE (reference sequence). CDR3 loop: CASSLGHAPTDTQYF. In nucleotides, the CDR3 is TGTGCCAGCAGCTTGGGGCACGCGCCCACAGATACGCAGTATTTT.

V usage is TRBV29-1 and J usage is TRBJ2-5; 10 nucleotides align to TRBD1. Trimming cost V 4 bases and J 4 bases; bases outside gene matches: 9. This CDR3 is 15 amino acids long. Germline V gene lookup returns CDR1 SQVTM and CDR2 ANQGSEA. CDR3 bases: TGCAGCGTTGTAGGACAGGGGGGACCTAGAGAGACCCAGTACTTC. Translation: CSVVGQGGPRETQYF.

The chain joins TRBV7-9 to TRBJ1-6; 7 bases are a match to TRBD1. The CDR3 has 14 residues. With V trimmed by 8 bases and J by 7 bases, 8 bases remained unmatched. Germline CDR1 reads SEHNR; CDR2 reads FQNEAQ (reference sequence). The CDR3 DNA reads TGTGCCAGCGCCTCACAGGGGCGGAATTCACCCCTCCACTTT. Encoded protein: CASASQGRNSPLHF.

This clonotype was seen ten or more times. The chain has TRBV20-1 and TRBJ2-3; 8 bases agree with TRBD2. This CDR3 has 15 residues. Trimming removed 2 bases from V and 2 bases from J; junction bases left unmatched: 6. The germline V gene has CDR1 DFQATT and CDR2 SNEGSKA (reference sequence). CDR3 bases: TGCAGTGCTAGACCACCGACTAGCGACACAGATACGCAGTATTTT. Residues: CSARPPTSDTDTQYF.

This clonotype was counted ten times or more. The gene calls are TRBV4-1 and TRBJ1-1, with TRBD1 identical over 9 bases. This CDR3 has 14 amino acids. Germline CDR1 MGHRA, CDR2 YSYEKL. V lost 4 bases to trimming and J lost 5 bases; unmatched junction nucleotides: 5. The CDR3 DNA reads as TGCGCCAGCAGCCTCACAGGACAGGGGACTGAAGCTTTCTTT. Translation gives CASSLTGQGTEAFF.

This clonotype was recorded a few times. J is TRBJ2-5 and V is TRBV6-6; 12 positions match TRBD2. CDR3 length: 17 residues. Germline loops: CDR1 MNHNY, CDR2 SVGAGI (reference sequence). After removal of 5 bases from V and 9 bases from J, the junction contained 16 bases not matched to a gene. In DNA, the CDR3 is TGTGCCAGCAGTCTGTACGTGACTAGCGGGGGTTTGGCGTCCCAGTACTTC. Translation gives CASSLYVTSGGLASQYF.

The rearrangement joins TRBV7-2 to TRBJ1-4; D is undetermined. V shed 5 bases and J shed 0 bases, with 10 bases lying between them. CDR3 length: 15 amino acids. From germline, CDR1 is SGHTA and CDR2 FQGNSA. In DNA, the CDR3 is TGTGCCAGCAGCGGGTTCCGGGCAACTAATGAAAAACTGTTTTTT. It translates to CASSGFRATNEKLFF.

This chain links TRBV30 with TRBJ1-1, with unresolved D. Trimming stripped 0 bases from V and 4 bases from J, with 9 bases between. CDR1 and CDR2 (germline): GTSNPN, SVGIG (reference sequence). The CDR3 length is 13 residues. CDR3 amino acids: CAWSVNWGTEAFF. CDR3 coding DNA: TGTGCCTGGAGTGTAAATTGGGGCACTGAAGCTTTCTTT.

J is TRBJ1-4 and V is TRBV5-1, with 7 bases aligning to TRBD1. In germline, CDR1 is SGHRS, CDR2 YFSETQ. The CDR3 spans 15 residues. J lost 3 bases, V lost 4 bases, and 6 bases had no gene match. CDR3 region: CASSLNRGANEKLFF. The CDR3 region has the DNA TGCGCCAGCAGCCTTAACAGGGGAGCTAATGAAAAACTGTTTTTT.

This chain's CDR3 is CASSLGGRQDNEQFF. For the CDR3, the DNA is TGTGCCAGCAGCTTAGGGGGGCGGCAAGACAATGAGCAGTTCTTC. The rearrangement joins TRBV11-2 to TRBJ2-1, with D possibly being TRBD1 (6 bases). Germline V lookup: CDR1 SGHAT, CDR2 FQNNGV. V lost 1 base, J lost 5 bases, and 12 bases lay in between. This CDR3 region has 15 residues. Based on the CDR3 plus reference TRBV11-2 and TRBJ2-1, the full variable domain is EAGVAQSPRYKIIEKRQSVAFWCNPISGHATLYWYQQILGQGPKLLIQFQNNGVVDDSQLPKDRFSAERLKGVDSTLKIQPAKLEDSAVYLCASSLGGRQDNEQFFGPGTRLTVL.

The rearrangement uses TRBV7-2 and TRBJ2-3; possible D gene TRBD1, 6 bases. In germline, CDR1 is SGHTA, CDR2 FQGNSA. V was trimmed by 5 bases and J by 2 bases, leaving 20 bases between them. The CDR3 loop spans 17 amino acids. The CDR3 region is CASSRHAGTPYTDTQYF. CDR3 DNA sequence: TGTGCCAGCAGCAGACACGCCGGGACACCCTACACAGATACGCAGTATTTT.

This clonotype was found many times. The gene calls are TRBV5-1 and TRBJ2-1, with 14 bases fitting TRBD2. The ends lost 3 bases at V and 6 bases at J; junction bases unmatched: 8. The germline V gene has CDR1 SGHRS and CDR2 YFSETQ. This CDR3 comprises 17 residues. CDR3 in amino acids: CASSSEGLAGGPNEQFF. CDR3 nucleotide sequence: TGCGCCAGCAGCTCGGAAGGACTAGCGGGGGGTCCCAATGAGCAGTTCTTC.

This clonotype has at least ten counts. The rearrangement uses TRBV2 and TRBJ2-7; 9 nucleotides agree with TRBD2. Germline-derived CDR1 and CDR2 are SNHLY and FYNNEI. Trimming cost V 2 bases and J 3 bases; bases outside gene matches: 2. The CDR3 loop spans 14 amino acids. This CDR3 reads CASSESGGRYEQYF. The CDR3 nucleotides are TGTGCCAGCAGTGAAAGCGGGGGGCGCTACGAGCAGTACTTC.

This clonotype was observed at least ten times. The chain couples TRBV3-1 to TRBJ2-1, with unresolved D. Germline V gene lookup returns CDR1 LGHDT and CDR2 YNNKEL (reference sequence). CDR3 size: 16 residues. Trimming removed 2 bases at V and 2 bases at J, with 13 bases between. The DNA for the CDR3 is TGTGCCAGCAGCCAAAGGTCACTGTTTACCTACAATGAGCAGTTCTTC. It specifies CASSQRSLFTYNEQFF.

This chain uses TRBV7-2 with TRBJ2-3; TRBD2 matches at 12 bases. The CDR3 consists of 16 residues. Germline lookup yields CDR1 SGHTA and CDR2 FQGNSA. The ends lost 4 bases at V and 1 base at J; junction bases unmatched: 3. For the CDR3, the DNA is TGTGCCAGCAGCTCCCGACTAGCGGGGGGCACAGATACGCAGTATTTT. Its protein product is CASSSRLAGGTDTQYF.

This clonotype was seen a few times. The chain employs TRBV15 and TRBJ1-1; 8 positions match TRBD1. The CDR3 extends over 15 amino acids. The V segment lost 1 base and the J segment 0 bases; nucleotides outside the gene matches: 1. Germline assignment: CDR1 LNHNV and CDR2 YYDKDF (reference sequence). The chain's CDR3 is CATSRGQGLNTEAFF. Here the CDR3 DNA reads TGTGCCACCAGCAGAGGACAGGGGTTGAACACTGAAGCTTTCTTT.